This TCR beta chain was found in a study of blood T cell repertoires in COVID-19. Turning to the study itself: Sites in the United States, Italy and Spain provided acute and convalescent COVID-19 samples. T cells, B-cell-depleted T cells, or PBMCs supplied cDNA or gDNA.

This clone was observed a few times. The method was immunoSEQ multiplex PCR; TCRdb's version includes in-frame clones alone and lacks a portion of them. The table includes 140,000 to 150,000 clones, roughly 80% detected once. The CDR3 has 15 amino acids. The V end was cut by 5 bases, the J end by 5 bases, with 15 bases between. CDR1 KGHDR and CDR2 SFDVKD come from the germline V gene. Sequencing was carried out using peripheral blood. The sequence was obtained from a man aged 65 to 79 who had recovered from COVID-19. This chain links TRBV24-1 with TRBJ2-1, with D possibly TRBD2 on 7 matching bases. CDR3 in amino acids: CATSGGGGRHNEQFF. CDR3 nucleotide sequence: TGTGCCACCAGTGGAGGCGGGGGCAGGCACAATGAGCAGTTCTTC.